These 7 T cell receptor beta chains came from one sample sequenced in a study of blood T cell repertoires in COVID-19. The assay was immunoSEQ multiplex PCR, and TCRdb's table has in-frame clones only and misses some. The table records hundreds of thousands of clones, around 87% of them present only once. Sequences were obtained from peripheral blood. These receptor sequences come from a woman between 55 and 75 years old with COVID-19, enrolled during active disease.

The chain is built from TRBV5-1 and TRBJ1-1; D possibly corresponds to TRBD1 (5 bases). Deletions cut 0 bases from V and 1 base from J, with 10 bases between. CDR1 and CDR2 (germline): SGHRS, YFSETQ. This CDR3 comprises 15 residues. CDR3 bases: TGCGCCAGCAGCTTGGAATCAGGACAGAACACTGAAGCTTTCTTT. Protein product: CASSLESGQNTEAFF. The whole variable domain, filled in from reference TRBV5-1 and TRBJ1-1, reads KAGVTQTPRYLIKTRGQQVTLSCSPISGHRSVSWYQQTPGQGLQFLFEYFSETQRNKGNFPGRFSGRQFSNSRSEMNVSTLELGDSALYLCASSLESGQNTEAFFGQGTRLTVV.

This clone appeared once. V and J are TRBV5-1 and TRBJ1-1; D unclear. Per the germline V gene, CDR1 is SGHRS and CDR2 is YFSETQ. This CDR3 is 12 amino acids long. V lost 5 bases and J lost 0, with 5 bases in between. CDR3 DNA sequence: TGCGCCAGCAGACTGATGAACACTGAAGCTTTCTTT. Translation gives CASRLMNTEAFF.

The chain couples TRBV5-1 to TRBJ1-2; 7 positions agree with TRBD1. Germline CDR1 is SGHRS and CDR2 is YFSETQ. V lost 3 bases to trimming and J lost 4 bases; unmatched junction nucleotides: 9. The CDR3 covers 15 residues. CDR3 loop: CASSSSGQKIYGYTF. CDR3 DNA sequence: TGCGCCAGCAGCTCCTCGGGACAGAAAATCTATGGCTACACCTTC.

This CDR3 reads CASSLTGEEPQHF. In nucleotides, the CDR3 is TGCGCCAGCAGCTTGACAGGGGAAGAGCCCCAGCATTTT. This chain joins TRBV5-1 and TRBJ1-5; 7 positions agree with TRBD1. Germline V lookup: CDR1 SGHRS, CDR2 YFSETQ. The CDR3 has 13 amino acids. The J segment lost 8 bases and the V segment lost 1 base, leaving 3 bases of the junction unmatched.

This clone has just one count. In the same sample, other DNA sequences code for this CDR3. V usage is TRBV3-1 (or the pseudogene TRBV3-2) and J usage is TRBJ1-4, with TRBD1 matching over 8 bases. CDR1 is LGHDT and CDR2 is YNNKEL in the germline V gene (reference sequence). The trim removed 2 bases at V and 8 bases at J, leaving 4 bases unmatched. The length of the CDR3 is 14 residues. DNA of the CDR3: TGTGCCAGCAGCCAACAGGGGGCGGGCGAAAAACTGTTTTTT. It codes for CASSQQGAGEKLFF.

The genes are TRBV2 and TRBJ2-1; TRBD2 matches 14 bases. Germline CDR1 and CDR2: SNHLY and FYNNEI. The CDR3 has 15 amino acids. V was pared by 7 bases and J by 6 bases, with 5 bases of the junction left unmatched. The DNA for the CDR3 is TGTGCCAGCACGAAGGGACTAGCGGGGGCCAATGAGCAGTTCTTC. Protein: CASTKGLAGANEQFF. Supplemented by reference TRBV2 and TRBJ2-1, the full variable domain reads EPEVTQTPSHQVTQMGQEVILRCVPISNHLYFYWYRQILGQKVEFLVSFYNNEISEKSEIFDDQFSVERPDGSNFTLKIRSTKLEDSAMYFCASTKGLAGANEQFFGPGTRLTVL.

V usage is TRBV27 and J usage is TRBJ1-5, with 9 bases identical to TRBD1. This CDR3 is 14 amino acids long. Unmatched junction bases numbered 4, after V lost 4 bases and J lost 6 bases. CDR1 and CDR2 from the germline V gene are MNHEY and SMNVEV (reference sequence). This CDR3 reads CASSSGQGLQPQHF. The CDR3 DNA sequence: TGTGCCAGCAGTTCGGGACAGGGACTTCAGCCCCAGCATTTT.